The next 31 T cell receptor beta chains were all read from a single sample in a study of regulatory T cells in long-lasting Graves disease. Time point meaning: newly diagnosed GD, antithyroid drugs for less than 3 months. RNA extracted from PBMCs served as the sequencing template. Both iRepertoire HTBI primers and Arm-PCR of CDR3 regions were used to build the TCR beta libraries. TCRdb processed the multiplex PCR reads anew with MiXCR; each CDR3 protein has one entry. Of 360,000 or so distinct CDR3 sequences listed, over 15% are singletons. This sample also belongs to another study, concerning T cells in Graves' hyperthyroidism and ophthalmopathy.

The specimen was peripheral blood mononuclear cells (PBMCs), collected at new diagnosis, from a patient treated with antithyroid drugs. Receptor source: a man in his forties with Graves disease.

Comment on this clonotype: A read error may produce the germline difference seen at one junction end. The chain has TRBV2 and TRBJ1-3, with 7 bases matching TRBD1. This CDR3 spans 17 amino acids. Germline V gives CDR1 SNHLY, CDR2 FYNNEI. The CDR3 sequence is CASSPTRLGGSENTIYF. CDR3 bases: TGTGCCAGCAGCCCCACCCGTTTAGGGGGCTCTGAAAACACCATATATTTT.

This clonotype was seen many times. The chain recombines TRBV12-3 or TRBV12-4 with TRBJ2-3; no firm D call. V lost 3 bases to trimming and J lost 4 bases, with 14 bases between them. The CDR3 spans 15 residues. CDR3 in amino acids: CASSFSLAQADTQYF. The CDR3 nucleotides are TGTGCCAGCAGTTTCTCCCTGGCGCAGGCAGATACGCAGTATTTT.

This clonotype was counted ten times or more. The chain recombines TRBV12-3 or TRBV12-4 with TRBJ1-1; no clear D. The CDR3 consists of 13 residues. Deletions cut 6 bases from V and 3 bases from J, with 11 bases between. The CDR3 region is CASSRGGYTEAFF. The CDR3 nucleotides read TGTGCCAGCAGCCGGGGTGGTTACACTGAAGCTTTCTTT.

The rearrangement joins TRBV2 to TRBJ1-5; perhaps TRBD1 as D (6 bases). Germline CDR1 and CDR2: SNHLY and FYNNEI. The CDR3 extends over 14 amino acids. Trimming removed 8 bases from V and 0 bases from J, with 11 bases in between. DNA of the CDR3: TGTGCCAGCCTGGGGACAAATAGCAATCAGCCCCAGCATTTT. Residues: CASLGTNSNQPQHF.

This clonotype showed up many times. The chain joins TRBV2 to TRBJ2-5; no clear D. There are 12 residues in the CDR3. V gave up 4 bases and J gave up 5 bases, with 8 bases separating them. Germline V CDR1 and CDR2: SNHLY, FYNNEI. The CDR3 sequence: CASSVLDETQYF. Here the CDR3 DNA reads TGTGCCAGCAGTGTCCTAGACGAGACCCAGTACTTC.

This clonotype was picked up many times. The DNA of the CDR3 is TGTGCCAGCAGTAGGGACGGGACAGATACGCAGTATTTT. Its protein is CASSRDGTDTQYF. V gene TRBV2 combines with J gene TRBJ2-3; D could derive from TRBD1 or TRBD2 (5 bases each). Per germline, CDR1 SNHLY and CDR2 FYNNEI. Deletions cut 5 bases from V and 3 bases from J, with 9 bases between. There are 13 residues in the CDR3.

This chain connects TRBV20-1 to TRBJ1-5; D possibly corresponds to TRBD1 (5 bases). Germline-derived CDR1 and CDR2 are DFQATT and SNEGSKA (reference sequence). This CDR3 spans 13 amino acids. V shed 3 bases and J shed 3 bases, with 9 bases lying between them. The CDR3 reads CSARGPNNQPQHF. CDR3 DNA: TGCAGTGCTAGGGGACCGAACAATCAGCCCCAGCATTTT.

This clonotype has only a few counts. This chain connects TRBV20-1 to TRBJ1-5; D is perhaps TRBD1 (6 bases). Germline loops: CDR1 DFQATT, CDR2 SNEGSKA (reference sequence). This CDR3 spans 14 amino acids. V lost 6 bases and J 2 bases, leaving 14 bases between the germline ends. Here the CDR3 DNA reads TGCAGTGCCCATTCAGGGGCCGGCAATCAGCCCCAGCATTTT. This encodes CSAHSGAGNQPQHF.

In this sample, this clonotype turned up a few times. V gene TRBV6-1 combines with J gene TRBJ2-3, with D possibly TRBD1 on 5 matching bases. Germline V gene data show CDR1 as MNHNS and CDR2 as SASEGT. The CDR3 spans 15 residues. Trimming shortened V by 7 bases and J by 2 bases, and 16 bases separated the two germline ends. The CDR3 DNA sequence: TGTGCCAGCAAAAAACAGGTCCTCGTCACAGATACGCAGTATTTT. Translated: CASKKQVLVTDTQYF.

This clonotype was found a few times. This chain uses TRBV7-8 with TRBJ2-5, with a tentative D call TRBD2 (6 bases). The CDR3 is 16 amino acids. From germline, CDR1 is SGHVS and CDR2 FQNEAQ. Trimming removed 5 bases from V and 4 bases from J, with 20 bases in between. The CDR3 DNA sequence: TGTGCCAGCAGCCCCGCACGCTCTAGCGCTGGAGAGACCCAGTACTTC. This gives the protein CASSPARSSAGETQYF.

This clonotype was found many times. The chain links TRBV6-1 to TRBJ1-5; D gene uncertain. The V end lost 2 bases, the J end lost 6 bases, and 14 bases lay between the germline ends. This CDR3 contains 15 residues. Germline V gene data show CDR1 as MNHNS and CDR2 as SASEGT. CDR3 protein: CASSEWAVRSQPQHF. Here the CDR3 DNA reads TGTGCCAGCAGTGAATGGGCAGTTAGGTCTCAGCCCCAGCATTTT.

This clonotype was detected many times. The chain is built from TRBV10-3 and TRBJ1-1, with 7 bases aligning to TRBD1. This CDR3 spans 12 amino acids. V lost 4 bases, J lost 8 bases, and 4 bases stayed unmatched. The germline CDR1 and CDR2 sequences are ENHRY and SYGVKD. The CDR3 region is CAISGRQGEAFF. The CDR3 DNA is TGTGCCATCAGTGGAAGACAGGGAGAAGCTTTCTTT.

This clonotype turned up a few times. The chain links TRBV10-3 to TRBJ2-7; TRBD1 aligns across 7 bases. This CDR3 is built from 12 residues. Germline V gives CDR1 ENHRY, CDR2 SYGVKD. The V and J ends lost 10 bases and 0 bases, in that order; junction bases with no gene match: 3. The DNA of the CDR3 is TGTGCCACCCAGGGGGACTCCTACGAGCAGTACTTC. Protein sequence: CATQGDSYEQYF.

The chain combines TRBV28 with TRBJ1-1; TRBD1 aligns across 8 bases. Germline V gene data show CDR1 as MDHEN and CDR2 as SYDVKM. The CDR3 loop spans 15 amino acids. V dropped 6 bases and J dropped 3; count of bases not matched to a gene: 9. CDR3 in DNA: TGTGCCAGCAGCCCCGGACAGGGATCATACACTGAAGCTTTCTTT. This sequence encodes CASSPGQGSYTEAFF. Looking up the rest from reference TRBV28 and TRBJ1-1 gives the full variable domain: DVKVTQSSRYLVKRTGEKVFLECVQDMDHENMFWYRQDPGLGLRLIYFSYDVKMKEKGDIPEGYSVSREKKERFSLILESASTNQTSMYLCASSPGQGSYTEAFFGQGTRLTVV.

This clonotype was observed many times. This chain connects TRBV5-1 to TRBJ2-7, with D perhaps TRBD1 or TRBD2 (6 bases each). The V gene's germline CDR1 is SGHRS and CDR2 YFSETQ. Trimming shortened V by 1 base and J by 6 bases, and 14 bases separated the two germline ends. This CDR3 contains 14 residues. The chain's CDR3 is CASSLRGASGEQYF. Written as DNA, the CDR3 is TGCGCCAGCAGCTTGAGGGGGGCATCGGGCGAGCAGTACTTC.

In this sample, this clonotype turned up many times. The gene calls are TRBV9 and TRBJ2-7, with TRBD1 as a possible D gene (6 bases). V lost 0 bases and J 2 bases, leaving 9 bases between the germline ends. There are 14 residues in the CDR3. From germline, CDR1 is SGDLS and CDR2 YYNGEE. CDR3 sequence: CASSVGTGTYEQYF. CDR3 DNA sequence: TGTGCCAGCAGCGTAGGAACAGGGACCTACGAGCAGTACTTC.

On this clonotype: This may stem from a read error, because a much larger clone lies one nucleotide away. V gene TRBV5-1 combines with J gene TRBJ1-6, with 8 positions matching TRBD1. The CDR3 is made up of 14 amino acids. From germline, CDR1 is SGHRS and CDR2 YFSETQ. The CDR3 is CASSGTGDSSPFHF. The CDR3 coding sequence is TGCGCCAGCAGCGGGACAGGAGACAGTTCACCCTTCCACTTT.

This clonotype was detected many times. This chain uses TRBV28 with TRBJ2-7; 9 nucleotides agree with TRBD2. Looked up from germline, CDR1 is MDHEN and CDR2 is SYDVKM. Trimming removed 8 bases from V and 2 bases from J; junction bases left unmatched: 7. The CDR3 extends over 14 amino acids. The CDR3 region is CASHGASGAYEQYF. CDR3 in DNA: TGTGCCAGCCATGGCGCTAGCGGGGCCTACGAGCAGTACTTC.

CDR3: CASSPGGSSGNTIYF. The CDR3 nucleotides are TGTGCCAGCAGCCCGGGCGGCAGCTCTGGAAACACCATATATTTT. The chain links TRBV9 to TRBJ1-3; D not certain. The CDR3 sequence is 15 residues long. In germline, CDR1 is SGDLS, CDR2 YYNGEE. The V gene lost 4 bases and the J gene lost 0 bases, with 11 bases spanning the gap.

Concerning this clonotype: A much more abundant neighbour one base away suggests this may be a read error. The CDR3 here is CASFPGTTGTDTQYF. The DNA for the CDR3 is TGTGCCAGCTTCCCCGGGACTACCGGCACAGATACGCAGTATTTT. The rearrangement uses TRBV6-1 and TRBJ2-3; 7 nucleotides align to TRBD2. Germline V lookup: CDR1 MNHNS, CDR2 SASEGT. Trimming at V came to 8 bases and at J to 1 base, leaving 9 bases not matched to a gene. The CDR3 spans 15 residues.

This clonotype was seen a handful of times. A much larger clone sits a single nucleotide away, making a read error possible. The chain employs TRBV7-9 and TRBJ1-5; D is perhaps TRBD1 (6 bases). CDR1 SEHNR and CDR2 FQNEAQ come from the germline V gene (reference sequence). The CDR3 totals 14 residues. CDR3 sequence reads: CTSSPTGRGQPQHF. The CDR3 coding sequence is TGTACCAGCAGCCCTACAGGGAGGGGTCAGCCCCAGCATTTT.

In its sample, this clonotype was seen many times. V gene TRBV5-6 combines with J gene TRBJ1-5; no clear D gene. Trimming took 3 bases from V and 6 from J, leaving 13 bases between them. The CDR3 sequence is 14 residues long. Germline V lookup: CDR1 SGHDT, CDR2 YYEEEE. The CDR3, as DNA: TGTGCCAGCAGCTCGGGCATAGGAAGTCAGCCCCAGCATTTT. Translated, it gives CASSSGIGSQPQHF.

The sample holds a few counts of this clonotype. CDR3 sequence (DNA): TGCAGTGCTAGAGACTATAGACAGGGTTGGTACGAGCAGTACTTC. Amino acid sequence: CSARDYRQGWYEQYF. J is TRBJ2-7 and V is TRBV20-1, with 7 bases aligning to TRBD1. Germline V gives CDR1 DFQATT, CDR2 SNEGSKA (reference sequence). The CDR3 consists of 15 residues. After removal of 0 bases from V and 4 bases from J, the junction contained 9 bases not matched to a gene.

The sample holds many counts of this clonotype. Its ends do not fully match the called genes, so a read error is possible. CDR3 sequence: CASSPDNYGYTF. In DNA form, the CDR3 reads TGTGCCAGCAGCCCCGACAACTATGGCTACACCTTC. The chain has TRBV5-1 and TRBJ1-2; D call uncertain. From germline, CDR1 is SGHRS and CDR2 YFSETQ. The length of the CDR3 is 12 residues.

This clonotype was recorded at least ten times. V gene TRBV7-9 combines with J gene TRBJ2-3; D remains ambiguous. Germline-derived CDR1 and CDR2 are SEHNR and FQNEAQ (reference sequence). V gave up 5 bases and J gave up 4 bases, with 10 bases separating them. The CDR3 is made up of 13 amino acids. This chain's CDR3 is CASSAPPPDTQYF. The CDR3 DNA reads TGTGCCAGCAGCGCTCCCCCTCCAGATACGCAGTATTTT.

The chain joins TRBV7-9 to TRBJ2-2; tentative D call: TRBD1 (6 bases). V was shortened by 5 bases and J by 3 bases, with 16 bases between the two germline ends. In germline, CDR1 is SEHNR, CDR2 FQNEAQ (reference sequence). The CDR3 has 16 residues. The CDR3 DNA reads TGTGCCAGCAGCCCGGGACACCATTCTTACACCGGGGAGCTGTTTTTT. This translates into CASSPGHHSYTGELFF.

This clonotype has ten or more counts. This chain joins TRBV11-3 and TRBJ1-1; the D is unclear. Germline CDR1 reads SGHNT; CDR2 reads YENEEA. The CDR3 loop spans 13 amino acids. With 6 bases removed from V and 2 bases from J, the gap between germline ends came to 10 bases. The CDR3: CASSFSSNTEAFF. For the CDR3, the DNA is TGTGCCAGCAGTTTCTCGAGTAACACTGAAGCTTTCTTT.

This clonotype came up many times. This chain joins TRBV7-2 and TRBJ2-5; TRBD1 is a possible D gene (5 bases). This CDR3 is built from 13 residues. Germline-derived CDR1 and CDR2 are SGHTA and FQGNSA. Trimming took off 5 bases at V and 7 bases at J, with 14 bases between the two ends. Here the CDR3 reads CASSPGQTGTQYF. The CDR3 nucleotides read TGTGCCAGCAGCCCAGGGCAGACTGGGACCCAGTACTTC.

This clonotype occurred many times. The chain employs TRBV11-3 and TRBJ2-2; D is ambiguous. Trimming took off 0 bases at V and 3 bases at J, with 8 bases between the two ends. The CDR3 extends over 15 amino acids. In germline, CDR1 is SGHNT, CDR2 YENEEA. The CDR3 here is CASSLDGPHTGELFF. CDR3 bases: TGTGCCAGCAGCTTAGATGGTCCTCACACCGGGGAGCTGTTTTTT. Full variable domain (missing parts from reference TRBV11-3 and TRBJ2-2): EAGVVQSPRYKIIEKKQPVAFWCNPISGHNTLYWYLQNLGQGPELLIRYENEEAVDDSQLPKDRFSAERLKGVDSTLKIQPAELGDSAVYLCASSLDGPHTGELFFGEGSRLTVL.

This clonotype was observed a handful of times. The V and J genes are TRBV10-3 and TRBJ2-1; no reliable D call. The CDR3 spans 14 residues. CDR1 and CDR2 (germline): ENHRY, SYGVKD. V lost 2 bases, J lost 0 bases, and 5 bases lay in between. In nucleotides, the CDR3 is TGTGCCATCAGTGAGGTGAGCTCCTACAATGAGCAGTTCTTC. This sequence encodes CAISEVSSYNEQFF.

This clonotype has a handful of counts. A far larger clone differs by one base, so this is likely a read error. This chain links TRBV7-2 with TRBJ2-3; 8 bases match TRBD1. Matching the DNA end better, TRBJ2-7 makes the J call doubtful. Germline V gene data show CDR1 as SGHTA and CDR2 as FQGNSA. The CDR3 contains 15 residues. CDR3 residues: CASSSWTGMGNEQYF. The CDR3 coding sequence is TGTGCCAGCAGCTCGTGGACAGGGATGGGCAATGAGCAGTACTTC.